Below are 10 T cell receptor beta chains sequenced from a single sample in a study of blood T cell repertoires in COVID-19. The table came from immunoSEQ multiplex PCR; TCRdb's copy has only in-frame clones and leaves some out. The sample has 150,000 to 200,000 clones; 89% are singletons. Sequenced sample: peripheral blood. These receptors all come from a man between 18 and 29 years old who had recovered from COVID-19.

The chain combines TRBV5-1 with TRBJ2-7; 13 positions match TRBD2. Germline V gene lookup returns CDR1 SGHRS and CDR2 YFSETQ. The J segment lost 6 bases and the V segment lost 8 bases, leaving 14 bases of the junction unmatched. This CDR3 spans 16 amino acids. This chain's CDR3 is CASSGTSGTLRREQYF. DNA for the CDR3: TGCGCCAGTTCCGGGACTAGCGGGACCCTACGTCGCGAGCAGTACTTC.

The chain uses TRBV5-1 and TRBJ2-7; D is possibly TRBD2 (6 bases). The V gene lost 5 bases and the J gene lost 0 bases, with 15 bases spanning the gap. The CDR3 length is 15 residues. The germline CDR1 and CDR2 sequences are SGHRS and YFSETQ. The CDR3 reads CASRSQLASSYEQYF. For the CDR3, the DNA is TGCGCCAGCAGGTCGCAGCTAGCGAGCTCCTACGAGCAGTACTTC.

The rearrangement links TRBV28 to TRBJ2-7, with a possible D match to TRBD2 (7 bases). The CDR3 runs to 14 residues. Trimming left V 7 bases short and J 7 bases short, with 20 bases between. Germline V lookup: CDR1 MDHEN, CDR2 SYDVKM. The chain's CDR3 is CASMVQGGLVEQYF. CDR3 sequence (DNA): TGTGCCAGCATGGTACAGGGAGGGCTCGTGGAGCAGTACTTC. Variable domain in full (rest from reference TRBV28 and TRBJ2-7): DVKVTQSSRYLVKRTGEKVFLECVQDMDHENMFWYRQDPGLGLRLIYFSYDVKMKEKGDIPEGYSVSREKKERFSLILESASTNQTSMYLCASMVQGGLVEQYFGPGTRLTVT.

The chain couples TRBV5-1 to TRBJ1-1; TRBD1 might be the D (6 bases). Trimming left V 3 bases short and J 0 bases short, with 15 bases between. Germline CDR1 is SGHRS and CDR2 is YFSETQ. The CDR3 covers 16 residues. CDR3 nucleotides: TGCGCCAGCAGCTCTGCCGGGACATTCATGAACACTGAAGCTTTCTTT. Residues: CASSSAGTFMNTEAFF.

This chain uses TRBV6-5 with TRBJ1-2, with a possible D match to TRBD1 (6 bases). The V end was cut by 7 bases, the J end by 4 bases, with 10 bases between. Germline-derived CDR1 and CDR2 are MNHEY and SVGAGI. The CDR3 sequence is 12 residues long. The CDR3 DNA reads TGTGCCAGCACCCCGGACAGCTATGGCTACACCTTC. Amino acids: CASTPDSYGYTF.

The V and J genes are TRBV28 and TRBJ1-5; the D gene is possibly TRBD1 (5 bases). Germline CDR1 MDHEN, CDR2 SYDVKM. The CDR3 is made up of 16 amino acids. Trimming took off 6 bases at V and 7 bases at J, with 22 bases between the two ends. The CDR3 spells CASSDGGGESRQPQHF. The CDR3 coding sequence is TGTGCCAGCAGCGACGGGGGTGGGGAATCGCGGCAGCCCCAGCATTTT.

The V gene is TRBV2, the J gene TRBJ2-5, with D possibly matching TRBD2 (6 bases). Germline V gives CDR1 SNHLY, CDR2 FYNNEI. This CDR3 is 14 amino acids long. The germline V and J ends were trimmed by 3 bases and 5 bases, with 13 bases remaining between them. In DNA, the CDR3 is TGTGCCAGCAGTGATTGGGGGGTTGCGGAGACCCAGTACTTC. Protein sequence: CASSDWGVAETQYF.

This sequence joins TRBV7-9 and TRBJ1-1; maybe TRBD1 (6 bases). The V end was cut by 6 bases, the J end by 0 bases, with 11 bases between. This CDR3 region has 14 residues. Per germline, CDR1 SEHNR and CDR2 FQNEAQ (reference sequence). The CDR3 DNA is TGTGCCAGCAGGTCCGGGACACTGAACACTGAAGCTTTCTTT. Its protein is CASRSGTLNTEAFF. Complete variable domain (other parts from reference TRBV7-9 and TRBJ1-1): DTGVSQNPRHKITKRGQNVTFRCDPISEHNRLYWYRQTLGQGPEFLTYFQNEAQLEKSRLLSDRFSAERPKGSFSTLEIQRTEQGDSAMYLCASRSGTLNTEAFFGQGTRLTVV.

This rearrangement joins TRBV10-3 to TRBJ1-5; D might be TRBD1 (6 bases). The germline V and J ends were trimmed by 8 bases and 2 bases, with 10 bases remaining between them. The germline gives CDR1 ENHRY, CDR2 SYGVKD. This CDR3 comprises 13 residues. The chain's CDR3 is CAIAGDGNQPQHF. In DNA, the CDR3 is TGTGCCATCGCAGGGGATGGCAATCAGCCCCAGCATTTT.

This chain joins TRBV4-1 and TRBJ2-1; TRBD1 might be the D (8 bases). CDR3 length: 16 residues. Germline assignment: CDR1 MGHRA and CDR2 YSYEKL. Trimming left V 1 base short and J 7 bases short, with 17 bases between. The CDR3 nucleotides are TGCGCCAGCAGCCAAGTCTCAGCGGGGACAGGTAATGAGCAGTTCTTC. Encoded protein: CASSQVSAGTGNEQFF.